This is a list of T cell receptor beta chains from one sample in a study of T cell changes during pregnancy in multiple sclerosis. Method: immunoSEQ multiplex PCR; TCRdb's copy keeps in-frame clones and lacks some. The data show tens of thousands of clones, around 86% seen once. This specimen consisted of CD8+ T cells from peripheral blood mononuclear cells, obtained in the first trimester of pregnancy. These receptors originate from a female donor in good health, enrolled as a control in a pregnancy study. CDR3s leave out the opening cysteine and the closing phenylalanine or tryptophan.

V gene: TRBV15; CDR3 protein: ATSRDRTSGGRGDQY
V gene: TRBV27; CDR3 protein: ASRTSGGRDTQY
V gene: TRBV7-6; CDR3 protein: ASSWAGEAYEQY
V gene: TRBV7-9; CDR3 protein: ASSPSTFSYEQY
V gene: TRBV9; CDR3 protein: ASSTGQGNNSPLH
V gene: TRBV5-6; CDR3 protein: ASSLGPSGGVNEQY
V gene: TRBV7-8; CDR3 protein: ASSLEGDSSTYEQY
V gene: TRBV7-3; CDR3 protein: ASSLATAELIGYT
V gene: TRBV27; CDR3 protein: ASSQTSGLAYEQY
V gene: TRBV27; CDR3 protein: ASKGVNTEAF
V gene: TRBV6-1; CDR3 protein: ASSAGTEADTQY
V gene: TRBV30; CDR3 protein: AGHSGGGLKF
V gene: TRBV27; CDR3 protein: ASGSSYNEQF
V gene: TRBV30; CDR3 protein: AWTLAGAEETQY
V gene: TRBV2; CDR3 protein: ASSGGSYGYT
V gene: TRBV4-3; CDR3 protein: ASSLSRQGAPTYT
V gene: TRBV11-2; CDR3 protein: ASSLERKTNTEAF
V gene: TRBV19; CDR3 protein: ASSSHGQSMNTEAF
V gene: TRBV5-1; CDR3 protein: ASSSPGQGNKVAEAF
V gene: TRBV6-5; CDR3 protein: ASSFQDGASEQY
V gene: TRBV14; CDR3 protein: ASSQGGPKRVLT
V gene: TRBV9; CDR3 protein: ASSVGAGTEAF
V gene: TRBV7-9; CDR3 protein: ASSPPGDTEAF
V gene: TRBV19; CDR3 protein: ASTLNSGGTDTQY
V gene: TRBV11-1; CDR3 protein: ASSSLRGRITDTQY
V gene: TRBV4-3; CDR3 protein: ASSQDVRGWYEQY
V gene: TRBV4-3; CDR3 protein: ASSQDRSYEQY
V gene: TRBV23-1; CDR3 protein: ASSQRQGSDEQF
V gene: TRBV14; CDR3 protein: ASSHVYLNEQF
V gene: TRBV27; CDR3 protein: ASSLGADLYNEQF